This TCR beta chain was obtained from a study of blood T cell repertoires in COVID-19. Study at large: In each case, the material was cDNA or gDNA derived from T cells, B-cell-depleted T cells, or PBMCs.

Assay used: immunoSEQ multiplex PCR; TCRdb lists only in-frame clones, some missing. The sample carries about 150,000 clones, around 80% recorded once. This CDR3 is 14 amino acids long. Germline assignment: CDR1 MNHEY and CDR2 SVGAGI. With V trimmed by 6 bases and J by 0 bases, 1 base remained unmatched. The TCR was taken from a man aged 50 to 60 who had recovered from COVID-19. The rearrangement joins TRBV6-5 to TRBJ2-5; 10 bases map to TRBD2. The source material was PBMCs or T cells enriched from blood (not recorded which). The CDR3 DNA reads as TGTGCCAGCAGGACTAGCGGGTACCAAGAGACCCAGTACTTC. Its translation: CASRTSGYQETQYF.